This T cell receptor (beta chain) stems from a study of regulatory T cells in long-lasting Graves disease. Study-level findings and limits: There were preferences for TRBV28, TRBJ1-2 and TRBJ2-5 in persistent disease.

The CDR3 contains 14 residues. The germline gives CDR1 MDHEN, CDR2 SYDVKM. The V and J ends lost 6 bases and 4 bases, in that order; junction bases with no gene match: 8. Time point given: newly diagnosed GD, antithyroid drugs for less than 3 months. Preparation of the TCR library used RNA extracted from PBMCs. This clonotype was seen ten or more times. Its antigen is still unknown. Arm-PCR of CDR3 regions and iRepertoire HTBI primers were the basis on which TCR beta libraries were built. MiXCR, applied by TCRdb to the multiplex PCR reads, yields one record per CDR3 protein. Among approximately 390,000 distinct CDR3 sequences listed, around 16% were seen once. In addition, the sample was reused for a study of T cells in Graves' hyperthyroidism and ophthalmopathy. From that second work: Based on clinical symptoms, serum thyroxine and TRAb, thyroid ultrasound and orbital computed tomography, diagnoses were reached. First-round RT-PCR targeting the TCR CDR3 was performed with the HTBI primer set.

The chain links TRBV28 to TRBJ1-1; 7 positions match TRBD1. The material sequenced was peripheral blood mononuclear cells (PBMCs), taken at new diagnosis, from a patient treated with antithyroid drugs. The sequence was collected from a woman under 30 with Graves disease. CDR3 sequence reads: CASRPGGQGTEAFF. The DNA of the CDR3 is TGTGCCAGCAGACCAGGGGGTCAGGGCACTGAAGCTTTCTTT.